The next 19 T cell receptor beta chains were all read from a single sample in a study of T cell responses to AZD1222 COVID-19 vaccine. Sequencing used immunoSEQ multiplex PCR; TCRdb keeps in-frame clones, though not all of them. The table has approximately 160,000 clones, just over 90% seen once; the top ten hold about 1%. The material was peripheral blood, obtained 28 days after the second AZD1222 dose. Source of these receptors: an adult who received the AZD1222 COVID-19 vaccine.

Concerning this clone: Additional DNA sequences in this sample encode the identical CDR3. V usage is TRBV18 and J usage is TRBJ2-1; 10 bases align to TRBD1. Looked up from germline, CDR1 is KGHSH and CDR2 is LQKENI. The CDR3 runs 16 residues. J lost 7 bases, V lost 0 bases, and 6 bases had no gene match. The CDR3 loop is CASSPPGQGISNEQFF. The DNA of the CDR3 is TGTGCCAGCTCACCACCGGGACAGGGGATAAGTAATGAGCAGTTCTTC.

In this sample, this clone turned up once. This sequence joins TRBV7-9 and TRBJ2-7; TRBD1 might be the D (5 bases). This CDR3 has 15 residues. Trimming removed 6 bases at V and 0 bases at J, with 15 bases between. The germline V gene encodes CDR1 SEHNR and CDR2 FQNEAQ (reference sequence). The CDR3 nucleotides read TGTGCCAGCAGTCAACAGGCATCCTCCTCCTACGAGCAGTACTTC. Protein product: CASSQQASSSYEQYF.

This chain connects TRBV7-6 to TRBJ2-1; D unresolved. The CDR3 is made up of 14 amino acids. V lost 2 bases, J lost 8 bases, and 13 bases lay in between. Germline V lookup: CDR1 SGHVS, CDR2 FNYEAQ. CDR3 in DNA: TGTGCCAGCAGCTTAATCTCAGAATCCCATGAGCAGTTCTTC. This codes for CASSLISESHEQFF.

V is TRBV3-1 (or the pseudogene TRBV3-2) and J is TRBJ2-1; TRBD2 matches at 8 bases. V lost 4 bases, J lost 4 bases, and 12 bases stayed unmatched. The CDR3 length is 17 residues. Germline V CDR1 and CDR2: LGHDT, YNNKEL (reference sequence). The CDR3, as DNA: TGTGCCAGCAGCCGCGGAGGGTCGCGGGGGGTGTACAATGAGCAGTTCTTC. It translates to CASSRGGSRGVYNEQFF.

CDR3 region: CASSPGPGALNTEAFF. Here the CDR3 DNA reads TGTGCCAGCAGCCCCGGACCGGGGGCCTTGAACACTGAAGCTTTCTTT. The J gene is TRBJ1-1, the V gene TRBV7-6, with D perhaps matching TRBD1 (6 bases). Germline-derived CDR1 and CDR2 are SGHVS and FNYEAQ. The CDR3 spans 16 residues. The V and J ends lost 5 bases and 0 bases respectively, with 16 bases between them.

This chain connects TRBV13 to TRBJ2-7, with D unclear. V lost 5 bases to trimming and J lost 0 bases, with 8 bases between them. The CDR3 sequence is 13 residues long. CDR1 is PRHDT and CDR2 is FYEKMQ in the germline V gene (reference sequence). In DNA form, the CDR3 reads TGTGCCAGCAGCGGGCGGAGCTCCTACGAGCAGTACTTC. Its protein is CASSGRSSYEQYF.

The rearrangement joins TRBV3-1 (or the pseudogene TRBV3-2) to TRBJ2-2; D is unclear. CDR1 and CDR2 from the germline V gene are LGHDT and YNNKEL (reference sequence). Trimming cost V 8 bases and J 1 base, with 11 bases left between them. The CDR3 is 14 residues long. The CDR3 reads CASYLRRNTGELFF. For the CDR3, the DNA is TGTGCCAGCTATCTCCGAAGGAACACCGGGGAGCTGTTTTTT.

This chain uses TRBV10-3 with TRBJ1-6; 7 nucleotides match TRBD1. Trimming at V came to 8 bases and at J to 7 bases, leaving 8 bases not matched to a gene. Per the germline V gene, CDR1 is ENHRY and CDR2 is SYGVKD. The CDR3 length is 14 residues. CDR3 residues: CAIRPPGQNSPLHF. DNA of the CDR3: TGTGCCATCCGTCCACCGGGACAGAATTCACCCCTCCACTTT.

The V call is TRBV24-1, the J call TRBJ1-2; TRBD1 matches at 8 bases. J gave up 7 bases and V 2 bases, and 2 bases lay outside the gene matches. The CDR3 is made up of 13 amino acids. Germline V gene sequence: CDR1 KGHDR, CDR2 SFDVKD. The CDR3 DNA is TGTGCCACCAGTGATTCCGACAGGGGTGGCTACACCTTC. Protein product: CATSDSDRGGYTF.

This chain links TRBV19 with TRBJ1-2; D is uncertain. V shed 7 bases and J shed 2 bases, with 23 bases lying between them. CDR1 is LNHDA and CDR2 is SQIVND in the germline V gene (reference sequence). The length of the CDR3 is 17 residues. Written as DNA, the CDR3 is TGTGCCAGTATACGCAGACCCAACCAAAATTTGAACTATGGCTACACCTTC. Its translation: CASIRRPNQNLNYGYTF.

This clone is a singleton in its sample. The chain links TRBV19 to TRBJ1-5, with D possibly TRBD1 on 5 matching bases. The CDR3 length is 13 residues. Germline-derived CDR1 and CDR2 are LNHDA and SQIVND (reference sequence). V lost 4 bases to trimming and J lost 3 bases, with 7 bases between them. This chain's CDR3 is CASSRQINQPQHF. In DNA, the CDR3 is TGTGCCAGTAGTAGACAGATCAATCAGCCCCAGCATTTT.

The chain links TRBV15 to TRBJ2-7, with D perhaps TRBD1 or TRBD2 (5 bases each). V was cut by 5 bases and J by 4 bases, with 9 bases left in between. CDR3 length: 12 residues. Germline CDR1 and CDR2: LNHNV and YYDKDF (reference sequence). As DNA, the CDR3 is TGTGCCACCAGCGGGACGTTGTACGAGCAGTACTTC. This translates into CATSGTLYEQYF.

This clone was seen only once. This rearrangement joins TRBV4-2 to TRBJ1-1; D call uncertain. The CDR3 totals 15 residues. Germline lookup yields CDR1 LGHNA and CDR2 YNFKEQ. Trimming took off 4 bases at V and 1 base at J, with 13 bases between the two ends. The CDR3 is CASSRPTERNTEAFF. The CDR3 DNA reads as TGTGCCAGCAGCCGTCCGACGGAGAGGAACACTGAAGCTTTCTTT.

As concerns this clone: The junction shows a germline mismatch at one end, possibly a read error. The rearrangement uses TRBV11-2 and TRBJ2-7; tentative D call: TRBD1 (5 bases). The CDR3 covers 14 residues. The germline gives CDR1 SGHAT, CDR2 FQNNGV. For the CDR3, the DNA is TGTGCCAGCAGCTTAGGAGGAGCAGGGAAATTTGTTATCTTC. Protein: CASSLGGAGKFVIF.

This clone was seen more than once but under ten times. This chain links TRBV18 with TRBJ1-3, with unresolved D. The ends were cut back, 3 bases at V and 0 bases at J, with 12 bases in the middle. Germline values: CDR1 KGHSH, CDR2 LQKENI. The CDR3 is made up of 16 amino acids. As DNA, the CDR3 is TGTGCCAGCTCACCTGGTCAGGCCCACTCTGGAAACACCATATATTTT. As protein: CASSPGQAHSGNTIYF.

The chain is built from TRBV5-1 and TRBJ2-7; D might be TRBD2 (5 bases). V shed 1 base and J shed 5 bases, with 13 bases lying between them. The CDR3 has 14 residues. Germline V gene data show CDR1 as SGHRS and CDR2 as YFSETQ. In DNA, the CDR3 is TGCGCCAGCAGCTTGCCGGGGTCGTACGACGAGCAGTACTTC. Protein: CASSLPGSYDEQYF.

The rearrangement links TRBV4-1 to TRBJ1-1; a possible D gene is TRBD1 (5 bases). Trimming took off 1 base at V and 5 bases at J, with 14 bases between the two ends. Looked up from germline, CDR1 is MGHRA and CDR2 is YSYEKL. This CDR3 has 15 amino acids. In DNA form, the CDR3 reads TGCGCCAGCAGCCAAGGGGGGGGTAGGAGGACTGAAGCTTTCTTT. Its protein is CASSQGGGRRTEAFF.

The chain recombines TRBV3-1 (or the pseudogene TRBV3-2) with TRBJ1-1; D is undetermined. Germline V gene lookup returns CDR1 LGHDT and CDR2 YNNKEL (reference sequence). Trimming cost V 0 bases and J 7 bases, with 12 bases left between them. This CDR3 is built from 14 residues. The CDR3 DNA reads as TGTGCCAGCAGCCAAGAAGGGAGTTTAGTTGAAGCTTTCTTT. Protein product: CASSQEGSLVEAFF.

This clone was found a few times. The V gene is TRBV4-1, the J gene TRBJ1-1; D is possibly TRBD1 (5 bases). Germline V gene data show CDR1 as MGHRA and CDR2 as YSYEKL. The CDR3 sequence is 18 residues long. Trimming shortened V by 4 bases and J by 5 bases, and 26 bases separated the two germline ends. The CDR3 is CASSPDDGTDTKSTEAFF. Written as DNA, the CDR3 is TGCGCCAGCAGCCCAGACGACGGGACGGATACTAAGAGTACTGAAGCTTTCTTT.